Below, 9 T cell receptor beta chains from the same sample are listed, as sequenced in a study of blood T cell repertoires in COVID-19. Profiling relied on immunoSEQ multiplex PCR, and the TCRdb table lists in-frame clones only, not all of them. The sample has some 250,000 clones; over 70% are singletons. The material sequenced was peripheral blood. The receptors stem from a man between 40 and 49 years old with acute or convalescent COVID-19.

This chain uses TRBV2 with TRBJ2-2; 7 bases are a match to TRBD2. Trimming at V came to 7 bases and at J to 6 bases, leaving 8 bases not matched to a gene. This CDR3 comprises 14 residues. Per the germline V gene, CDR1 is SNHLY and CDR2 is FYNNEI. CDR3 DNA: TGTGCCAGCACTGGCGGGAGATCGGCCGGGGAGCTGTTTTTT. Residues: CASTGGRSAGELFF.

The CDR3 sequence is CATSDHRYGTDTQYF. CDR3 DNA sequence: TGTGCCACCAGTGATCACAGGTATGGCACAGATACGCAGTATTTT. The chain uses TRBV24-1 and TRBJ2-3; perhaps TRBD1 as D (5 bases). The germline CDR1 and CDR2 sequences are KGHDR and SFDVKD. This CDR3 region has 15 residues. Trimming removed 3 bases from V and 1 base from J, with 10 bases in between.

The count of this clone is one. V usage is TRBV2 and J usage is TRBJ1-5, with a weak D call TRBD1 (6 bases). CDR1 is SNHLY, CDR2 FYNNEI, per germline. This CDR3 contains 16 residues. V lost 5 bases and J 4 bases, leaving 18 bases between the germline ends. CDR3: CASSLQGNLANQPQHF. The CDR3 nucleotides read TGTGCCAGCAGTTTACAGGGAAACTTAGCAAATCAGCCCCAGCATTTT.

The chain uses TRBV9 and TRBJ1-2, with D perhaps matching TRBD1 (5 bases). V was pared by 4 bases and J by 6 bases, with 16 bases between. The CDR3 loop spans 14 amino acids. From germline, CDR1 is SGDLS and CDR2 YYNGEE. The CDR3, as DNA: TGTGCCAGCAGCCCGACAGAAGGGTACAATGGCTACACCTTC. It is translated as CASSPTEGYNGYTF.

The chain couples TRBV19 to TRBJ2-1, with TRBD2 matching 8 bases. CDR1 and CDR2 from the germline V gene are LNHDA and SQIVND (reference sequence). After removal of 3 bases from V and 8 bases from J, the junction contained 9 bases not matched to a gene. This CDR3 has 15 amino acids. CDR3 in amino acids: CASSIPAGETYEQFF. The DNA of the CDR3 is TGTGCCAGTAGTATCCCAGCGGGAGAAACCTATGAGCAGTTCTTC.

The chain combines TRBV19 with TRBJ1-2; D not resolved. The CDR3 is 15 amino acids. From germline, CDR1 is LNHDA and CDR2 SQIVND (reference sequence). V was cut by 5 bases and J by 1 base, with 14 bases left in between. Written as DNA, the CDR3 is TGTGCCAGTAGTCGGCGTGAACAGAGTAACTATGGCTACACCTTC. It is translated as CASSRREQSNYGYTF.

The rearrangement joins TRBV5-6 to TRBJ2-3; 11 nucleotides align to TRBD2. The V gene end was trimmed by 6 bases and the J gene end by 2 bases; junction bases not matched to a gene: 17. CDR3 length equals 19 residues. Germline CDR1 and CDR2: SGHDT and YYEEEE. CDR3 coding DNA: TGTGCCAGCACTAATAGCGGGAGGGCCGGGCCTCTGATCACAGATACGCAGTATTTT. Its translation is CASTNSGRAGPLITDTQYF.

The rearrangement joins TRBV5-1 to TRBJ2-7; TRBD1 is a possible D gene (5 bases). From germline, CDR1 is SGHRS and CDR2 YFSETQ. The V gene lost 1 base and the J gene lost 3 bases, with 14 bases spanning the gap. The CDR3 extends over 15 amino acids. The CDR3, as DNA: TGCGCCAGCAGCTTGAGGCAGGGTAATCGCTACGAGCAGTACTTC. Translation gives CASSLRQGNRYEQYF. The variable domain in full, completed from reference TRBV5-1 and TRBJ2-7, reads KAGVTQTPRYLIKTRGQQVTLSCSPISGHRSVSWYQQTPGQGLQFLFEYFSETQRNKGNFPGRFSGRQFSNSRSEMNVSTLELGDSALYLCASSLRQGNRYEQYFGPGTRLTVT.

The CDR3 loop reads CASSLSRTGVARTEAFF. CDR3 DNA: TGTGCCAGCAGTTTATCCAGGACAGGGGTCGCGAGAACTGAAGCTTTCTTT. V and J are TRBV28 and TRBJ1-1; 9 bases agree with TRBD1. With 1 base clipped from V and 5 bases from J, the junction kept 11 bases outside the gene matches. Germline CDR1 reads MDHEN; CDR2 reads SYDVKM. CDR3 length: 17 amino acids.